This entry features one TCR beta chain sequence. Template-switching 5'RACE yielded the TCR cDNA; a universal primer site and UMIs were added in the process. TCRdb reprocessed the 5' RACE reads with MiXCR, giving one entry per CDR3 protein. The sample lists roughly 400,000 distinct CDR3 sequences; over 15% were seen once. The CDR3 runs to 14 residues. V was pared by 0 bases and J by 3 bases, with 7 bases between. Germline loops: CDR1 SEHNR, CDR2 FQNEAQ (reference sequence). This sample was included in a study of T cells after yellow fever vaccination. The rearrangement joins TRBV7-9 to TRBJ2-3; no firm D call. Sequences were derived from PBMCs, sampled before the yellow fever booster vaccination. The receptor was derived from a young man who received the YFV17D yellow fever vaccine. The chain's CDR3 is CASSLAAVTDTQYF. The CDR3 coding sequence is TGTGCCAGCAGCTTAGCTGCAGTGACAGATACGCAGTATTTT. Looking up the rest from reference TRBV7-9 and TRBJ2-3 gives the full variable domain: DTGVSQNPRHKITKRGQNVTFRCDPISEHNRLYWYRQTLGQGPEFLTYFQNEAQLEKSRLLSDRFSAERPKGSFSTLEIQRTEQGDSAMYLCASSLAAVTDTQYFGPGTRLTVL.